These 29 T cell receptor beta chains originate from one sample sequenced in a study of T-cell memory formation after mild COVID-19 (dated by TCRdb to the early 2020s). Receptor libraries were prepared by 5' RACE. The sequencer was an Illumina NovaSeq 6000. The public reads were reprocessed in TCRdb via fastp at Q25 and MiXCR, keeping in-frame beta chains. Merged by CDR3 protein, the rows form single entries marked with the most common genes and DNA. The sample yields over 250,000 distinct CDR3 sequences; 15% were counted once. More than 20% of the sample lies in the top ten. The source material was PBMCs or a T cell subset sorted from them (not recorded which). These receptor sequences come from a man younger than 35 who had mild COVID-19 (a few samples of this study predate the infection). The sample titles of this study are shuffled in the database, so cell type and time point are left out; the donor was told from shared clones.

The chain uses TRBV15 and TRBJ1-6; D is undetermined. The germline V gene has CDR1 LNHNV and CDR2 YYDKDF (reference sequence). Trimming took off 3 bases at V and 7 bases at J, with 10 bases between the two ends. This CDR3 has 14 residues. The DNA for the CDR3 is TGTGCCACCAGCAGGGCCATGGGGAATTCACCCCTCCACTTT. Translation gives CATSRAMGNSPLHF.

The chain is built from TRBV4-3 and TRBJ1-1; TRBD1 might be the D (5 bases). The CDR3 loop spans 18 amino acids. V dropped 4 bases and J dropped 0 bases, with 21 bases sitting between them. Germline CDR1 and CDR2: LGHNA and YSLEER. The CDR3 coding sequence is TGCGCCAGCAGCCCGTACGCGGGGAGCGTGGGGGTGAACACTGAAGCTTTCTTT. It is translated as CASSPYAGSVGVNTEAFF.

The chain joins TRBV5-6 to TRBJ2-7; no firm D call. The V and J ends lost 5 bases and 2 bases respectively, with 11 bases between them. This CDR3 is 13 amino acids long. Germline assignment: CDR1 SGHDT and CDR2 YYEEEE. Here the CDR3 DNA reads TGTGCCAGCAGACCGCGTGGGGCCTACGAGCAGTACTTC. This encodes CASRPRGAYEQYF.

V and J are TRBV2 and TRBJ2-7, with 7 positions matching TRBD2. The CDR3 runs 18 residues. Germline V CDR1 and CDR2: SNHLY, FYNNEI. The junction had 13 bases not matched to a gene; V was cut back by 2 bases and J by 0 bases. CDR3 DNA: TGTGCCAGCAGTGAATTGGCTAGCGGACTCGCTAGCTCCTACGAGCAGTACTTC. This translates into CASSELASGLASSYEQYF.

The chain employs TRBV20-1 and TRBJ2-3; maybe TRBD1 (6 bases). The CDR3 is 14 amino acids. Trimming stripped 6 bases from V and 4 bases from J, with 17 bases between. The germline V gene encodes CDR1 DFQATT and CDR2 SNEGSKA (reference sequence). The CDR3 region has the DNA TGCAGTGCCTCTAGAGTGCAGGGGCCAGATACGCAGTATTTT. Protein product: CSASRVQGPDTQYF.

This rearrangement joins TRBV6-5 to TRBJ1-2, with TRBD1 as a possible D gene (5 bases). Germline CDR1 and CDR2: MNHEY and SVGAGI. Trimming took off 0 bases at V and 0 bases at J, with 8 bases between the two ends. CDR3 length: 15 residues. The CDR3 region has the DNA TGTGCCAGCAGTTACTCCTGGGACGCTAACTATGGCTACACCTTC. Translated: CASSYSWDANYGYTF.

The chain combines TRBV5-1 with TRBJ2-7; D might be TRBD1 or TRBD2, each matching 7 bases. The CDR3 length is 14 residues. V was clipped by 4 bases and J by 3 bases, with 14 bases between them. Germline assignment: CDR1 SGHRS and CDR2 YFSETQ. In nucleotides, the CDR3 is TGCGCCAGCAGCGTTCAGGGGGGGCACTACGAGCAGTACGTC. Its translation: CASSVQGGHYEQYV.

The chain is built from TRBV3-1 and TRBJ2-2, with D possibly matching TRBD1 (5 bases). Germline V gene data show CDR1 as LGHDT and CDR2 as YNNKEL (reference sequence). This CDR3 is 14 amino acids long. The V end was cut by 0 bases, the J end by 7 bases, with 9 bases between. The CDR3 is CASSQDKGFGELFF. CDR3 in DNA: TGTGCCAGCAGCCAAGATAAGGGGTTCGGGGAGCTGTTTTTT.

This clonotype was observed a few times. The chain has TRBV5-4 and TRBJ1-2, with 12 bases lining up with TRBD1. The CDR3 consists of 18 residues. The junction had 13 bases not matched to a gene; V was cut back by 3 bases and J by 4 bases. Germline V CDR1 and CDR2: SGHNT, YYREEE (reference sequence). The CDR3 spells CASSSRGTGGISVYGYTF. The CDR3 DNA is TGTGCCAGCAGCTCCCGAGGGACAGGGGGCATATCTGTCTATGGCTACACCTTC.

V gene TRBV28 combines with J gene TRBJ1-1; 8 positions match TRBD1. This CDR3 has 15 amino acids. Germline-derived CDR1 and CDR2 are MDHEN and SYDVKM. V gave up 6 bases and J gave up 1 base; unmatched junction bases: 7. Here the CDR3 reads CASSSGGGRNTEAFF. The CDR3 bases are TGTGCCAGCAGCTCAGGGGGCGGTCGGAACACTGAAGCTTTCTTT.

The chain couples TRBV4-1 to TRBJ2-7, with D tentatively TRBD1 or TRBD2 (6 bases each). The CDR3 loop spans 14 amino acids. The V and J ends lost 4 bases and 3 bases respectively, with 13 bases between them. Germline CDR1 and CDR2: MGHRA and YSYEKL. As DNA, the CDR3 is TGCGCCAGCAGCCCACAGGGAGCGGGCTACGAGCAGTACTTC. Its protein product is CASSPQGAGYEQYF.

This rearrangement joins TRBV28 to TRBJ2-2, with D possibly matching TRBD1 (6 bases). Germline values: CDR1 MDHEN, CDR2 SYDVKM. CDR3 size: 15 residues. V was trimmed by 4 bases and J by 4 bases, leaving 13 bases between them. CDR3 sequence (DNA): TGTGCCAGCAGTTCCCTACAGGGATTCACCGGGGAGCTGTTTTTT. Its translation is CASSSLQGFTGELFF.

This CDR3 reads CASSYGTAALNQPQHF. The CDR3 bases are TGTGCCAGCAGTTACGGGACAGCTGCCCTCAATCAGCCCCAGCATTTT. The gene calls are TRBV6-2 or TRBV6-3 and TRBJ1-5, with 7 nucleotides matching TRBD1. There are 16 residues in the CDR3. In germline, CDR1 is MNHEY, CDR2 SVGEGT. The V and J ends lost 2 bases and 3 bases, in that order; junction bases with no gene match: 7.

This clonotype was observed a handful of times. V is TRBV15 and J is TRBJ2-4; weak D call: TRBD1 (6 bases). CDR1 and CDR2 (germline): LNHNV, YYDKDF (reference sequence). The V end was cut by 3 bases, the J end by 0 bases, with 9 bases between. CDR3 length equals 15 residues. The CDR3 loop reads CATSRDRLAKNIQYF. CDR3 sequence (DNA): TGTGCCACCAGCAGGGACAGACTAGCCAAAAACATTCAGTACTTC.

The rearrangement uses TRBV20-1 and TRBJ1-3; tentatively, D is TRBD1 (6 bases). Between the trimmed V and J ends, which lost 6 bases and 3 bases, there was a span of 15 bases. Germline V CDR1 and CDR2: DFQATT, SNEGSKA (reference sequence). This CDR3 comprises 14 residues. CDR3 in DNA: TGCAGTGCGCCACAGGGTACTTTTGGAAACACCATATATTTT. As protein: CSAPQGTFGNTIYF.

The table lists this clonotype with a few counts. V usage is TRBV7-9 and J usage is TRBJ1-4; no clear D gene. The V end was cut by 3 bases, the J end by 5 bases, with 10 bases between. There are 14 residues in the CDR3. CDR1 is SEHNR, CDR2 FQNEAQ, per germline (reference sequence). The CDR3 loop is CASSFVGQNEKLFF. The CDR3 DNA follows: TGTGCCAGCAGCTTTGTGGGCCAAAATGAAAAACTGTTTTTT.

In this sample, this clonotype turned up many times. V and J are TRBV12-3 or TRBV12-4 and TRBJ2-3; possible D gene TRBD2, 6 bases. The V end was cut by 9 bases, the J end by 1 base, with 14 bases between. The CDR3 has 14 amino acids. CDR3 residues: CASHRDFRTDTQYF. The DNA for the CDR3 is TGTGCCAGTCACCGGGACTTTCGCACAGATACGCAGTATTTT.

The table lists this clonotype with a few counts. The chain combines TRBV4-1 with TRBJ1-3; D not resolved. This CDR3 contains 17 residues. Per the germline V gene, CDR1 is MGHRA and CDR2 is YSYEKL. V was cut by 1 base and J by 2 bases, with 15 bases left in between. The CDR3 spells CASSQVVQAETGNTIYF. The CDR3 nucleotides are TGCGCCAGCAGCCAAGTGGTCCAGGCCGAAACTGGAAACACCATATATTTT.

In its sample, this clonotype was seen many times. Since no conserved phenylalanine or tryptophan closes the CDR3, a read error is the likely cause. No DNA is shown, since the ends of the CDR3 on it are uncertain; the CDR3 is the one TCRdb lists. The chain is built from TRBV5-6 and TRBJ1-1. Per germline, CDR1 SGHDT and CDR2 YYEEEE. The CDR3 is 11 amino acids long, termini counted. CDR3 in amino acids: CASSPHRDGSS.

A few counts support this clonotype. V and J are TRBV2 and TRBJ2-5; 8 bases fit TRBD1. The germline CDR1 and CDR2 sequences are SNHLY and FYNNEI. V lost 3 bases and J lost 2; bases outside the gene matches: 5. The CDR3 has 15 amino acids. CDR3 nucleotides: TGTGCCAGCAGTGATTCTTGGACAGGGCAAGAGACCCAGTACTTC. Its protein product is CASSDSWTGQETQYF.

This clonotype was recorded a few times. CDR3 region: CASSLRDNDQPQHF. In DNA form, the CDR3 reads TGTGCCAGCTCACTCCGGGACAATGATCAGCCCCAGCATTTT. The rearrangement links TRBV18 to TRBJ1-5; weak D call: TRBD1 (6 bases). Germline CDR1 is KGHSH and CDR2 is LQKENI. Trimming pared 4 bases from V and 5 bases from J, leaving 12 bases between. This CDR3 is 14 amino acids long. Variable domain in full (rest from reference TRBV18 and TRBJ1-5): NAGVMQNPRHLVRRRGQEARLRCSPMKGHSHVYWYRQLPEEGLKFMVYLQKENIIDESGMPKERFSAEFPKEGPSILRIQQVVRGDSAAYFCASSLRDNDQPQHFGDGTRLSIL.

This chain uses TRBV6-2 or TRBV6-3 with TRBJ2-7, with 10 bases lining up with TRBD2. CDR1 is MNHEY and CDR2 is SVGEGT in the germline V gene. V was pared by 6 bases and J by 2 bases, with 4 bases of the junction left unmatched. This CDR3 contains 14 residues. This CDR3 is CASRGLADPYEQYV. In DNA, the CDR3 is TGTGCCAGCAGAGGACTAGCGGACCCCTACGAGCAGTACGTC.

The rearrangement uses TRBV5-1 and TRBJ2-3; D is possibly TRBD2 (6 bases). This CDR3 contains 18 residues. V was clipped by 2 bases and J by 0 bases, with 19 bases between them. Per germline, CDR1 SGHRS and CDR2 YFSETQ. The CDR3 is CASSFLHPGATSTDTQYF. The CDR3 DNA sequence: TGCGCCAGCAGCTTCCTACACCCGGGAGCCACGAGCACAGATACGCAGTATTTT.

The chain uses TRBV5-1 and TRBJ1-1; D may be TRBD1 (6 bases). The CDR3 has 16 residues. V lost 0 bases and J 4 bases, leaving 16 bases between the germline ends. Germline CDR1 is SGHRS and CDR2 is YFSETQ. The CDR3 DNA reads TGCGCCAGCAGCTTGGGGGCAGGGGCGCCGACCACTGAAGCTTTCTTT. It is translated as CASSLGAGAPTTEAFF.

This clonotype has a handful of counts. The gene calls are TRBV4-3 and TRBJ2-5; 9 positions match TRBD1. This CDR3 comprises 15 residues. Looked up from germline, CDR1 is LGHNA and CDR2 is YSLEER. The trim removed 0 bases at V and 4 bases at J, leaving 3 bases unmatched. The CDR3 DNA follows: TGCGCCAGCAGCCAAGACCTGGACAGGGGAGAGACCCAGTACTTC. Translating gives CASSQDLDRGETQYF.

In its sample, this clonotype was seen many times. The V gene is TRBV20-1, the J gene TRBJ1-4; 7 bases line up with TRBD1. This CDR3 is 14 amino acids long. Germline V gene lookup returns CDR1 DFQATT and CDR2 SNEGSKA (reference sequence). After removal of 5 bases from V and 8 bases from J, the junction contained 11 bases not matched to a gene. CDR3 nucleotides: TGCAGTGCTCGTGACAGGGTTAGAGGGGAAAAACTGTTTTTT. The encoded protein is CSARDRVRGEKLFF.

CDR3 region: CASSQEWTGGLQETQYF. CDR3 nucleotides: TGTGCCAGCAGCCAAGAATGGACAGGGGGACTCCAAGAGACCCAGTACTTC. This chain connects TRBV14 to TRBJ2-5; 10 bases line up with TRBD1. The V and J ends lost 0 bases and 1 base, in that order; junction bases with no gene match: 5. This CDR3 is 17 amino acids long. Germline V gene lookup returns CDR1 SGHDN and CDR2 FVKESK.

V usage is TRBV14 and J usage is TRBJ2-4; TRBD2 matches at 12 bases. J lost 7 bases, V lost 4 bases, and 5 bases had no gene match. The CDR3 length is 15 residues. Per the germline V gene, CDR1 is SGHDN and CDR2 is FVKESK. The CDR3 coding sequence is TGTGCCAGCAGCCCGACTAGCGGGGGATGGAACATTCAGTACTTC. Translating gives CASSPTSGGWNIQYF.

CDR3 in DNA: TGTGCCAGCAGCCCCCCCTTCCGCGGGGTCCAAGAGACCCAGTACTTC. It is translated as CASSPPFRGVQETQYF. This chain links TRBV11-2 with TRBJ2-5, with D possibly matching TRBD2 (6 bases). The germline V gene encodes CDR1 SGHAT and CDR2 FQNNGV. V lost 5 bases and J 1 base, leaving 17 bases between the germline ends. CDR3 size: 16 residues.